This TCR beta chain was identified during a study of blood T cells in healthy people across ages. The table lists this clonotype with a count of one. Combining a sample-barcoded 5' primer with a J-beta primer mix, a second PCR ran for about 6 to 12 cycles. TCRdb fed the 5' RACE reads into MiXCR, producing one record per CDR3 protein. The repertoire has 750,000 or so distinct CDR3 sequences, 25% of them found once; the top ten carry 9.4%. The CDR3 is 16 residues long. Germline assignment: CDR1 KGHDR and CDR2 SFDVKD. V was pared by 4 bases and J by 1 base, with 3 bases of the junction left unmatched. These same data were also listed under a study on T cells of mothers and their children.

The sequence was obtained from a boy between 10 and 17 years old in good health. This chain joins TRBV24-1 and TRBJ2-1; TRBD1 matches at 10 bases. Sequencing was performed on blood. The CDR3, as DNA: TGTGCCACCAGTGAACGGGACAGGGGATCCTACAATGAGCAGTTCTTC. It yields the protein CATSERDRGSYNEQFF.